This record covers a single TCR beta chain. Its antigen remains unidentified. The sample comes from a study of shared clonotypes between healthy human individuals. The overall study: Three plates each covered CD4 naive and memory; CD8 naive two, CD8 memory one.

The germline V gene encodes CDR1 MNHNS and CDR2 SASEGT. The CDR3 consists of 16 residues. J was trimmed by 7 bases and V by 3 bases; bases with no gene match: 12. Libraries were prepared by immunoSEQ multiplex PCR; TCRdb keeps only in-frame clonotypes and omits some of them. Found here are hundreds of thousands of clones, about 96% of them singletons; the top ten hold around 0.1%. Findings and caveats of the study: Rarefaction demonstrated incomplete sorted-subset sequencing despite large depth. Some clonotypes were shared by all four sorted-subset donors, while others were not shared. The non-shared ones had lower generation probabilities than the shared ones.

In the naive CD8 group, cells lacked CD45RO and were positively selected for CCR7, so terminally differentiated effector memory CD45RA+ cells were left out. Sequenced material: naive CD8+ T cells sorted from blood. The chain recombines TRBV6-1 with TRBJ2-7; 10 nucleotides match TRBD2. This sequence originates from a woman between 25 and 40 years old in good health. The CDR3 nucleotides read TGTGCCAGCAGTGACCCCGGAGCGGGAGGGTCCGAAGAGCAGTACTTC. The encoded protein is CASSDPGAGGSEEQYF.